What follows are 8 T cell receptor beta chains derived from one specimen sequenced in a study of cytomegalovirus exposure and HLA in healthy donors. Use of 60 Vbeta and 13 Jbeta primers characterized the PCR. Libraries were prepared by immunoSEQ multiplex PCR; TCRdb keeps only in-frame clonotypes and omits some of them. The data contain 98,000 or so clones, roughly three quarters of them singletons. The material sequenced was PBMCs. The receptors derive from a female donor in good health and CMV-seronegative.

This chain joins TRBV5-6 and TRBJ2-1; D call uncertain. Trimming shortened V by 4 bases and J by 2 bases, and 16 bases separated the two germline ends. Germline CDR1 and CDR2: SGHDT and YYEEEE. The CDR3 length is 16 residues. CDR3 DNA sequence: TGTGCCAGCAGCACGGGTCCTACTAATACCTACAATGAGCAGTTCTTC. It is translated as CASSTGPTNTYNEQFF. The full variable domain, with the rest looked up from reference TRBV5-6 and TRBJ2-1, is DAGVTQSPTHLIKTRGQQVTLRCSPKSGHDTVSWYQQALGQGPQFIFQYYEEEERQRGNFPDRFSGHQFPNYSSELNVNALLLGDSALYLCASSTGPTNTYNEQFFGPGTRLTVL.

The rearrangement joins TRBV29-1 to TRBJ1-5; no definite D call. The CDR3 sequence is 12 residues long. The V gene's germline CDR1 is SQVTM and CDR2 ANQGSEA. Trimming stripped 0 bases from V and 6 bases from J, with 6 bases between. The CDR3 DNA is TGCAGCGTTGAAGATCCGGGTCAGCCCCAGCATTTT. Translated: CSVEDPGQPQHF.

This clone appeared a few times. The chain combines TRBV28 with TRBJ2-7; 10 bases are a match to TRBD2. In germline, CDR1 is MDHEN, CDR2 SYDVKM. There are 16 residues in the CDR3. Losses at the gene ends were 4 bases for V and 3 bases for J; bases not matched to a gene: 9. CDR3 bases: TGTGCCAGCAGTTCGCAACTAGCGGGAAAAGACTACGAGCAGTACTTC. Translation: CASSSQLAGKDYEQYF.

This chain joins TRBV5-4 and TRBJ2-5; 8 nucleotides agree with TRBD2. Trimming removed 0 bases from V and 3 bases from J; junction bases left unmatched: 7. CDR1 is SGHNT, CDR2 YYREEE, per germline (reference sequence). There are 16 residues in the CDR3. This CDR3 is CASSLAAGGGEETQYF. CDR3 bases: TGTGCCAGCAGCTTGGCGGCGGGGGGAGGAGAAGAGACCCAGTACTTC.

CDR3 sequence reads: CASSLVAQGYNEQFF. The CDR3, as DNA: TGTGCCAGCAGCTTAGTGGCACAGGGCTACAATGAGCAGTTCTTC. The chain uses TRBV7-6 and TRBJ2-1; a weak D match, TRBD1 (6 bases). The V gene lost 1 base and the J gene lost 3 bases, with 10 bases spanning the gap. The CDR3 is 15 amino acids. Germline CDR1 reads SGHVS; CDR2 reads FNYEAQ. Complete variable domain (other parts from reference TRBV7-6 and TRBJ2-1): GAGVSQSPRYKVTKRGQDVALRCDPISGHVSLYWYRQALGQGPEFLTYFNYEAQQDKSGLPNDRFSAERPEGSISTLTIQRTEQRDSAMYRCASSLVAQGYNEQFFGPGTRLTVL.

The chain links TRBV7-2 to TRBJ1-1, with unresolved D. Deletions cut 4 bases from V and 4 bases from J, with 16 bases between. In germline, CDR1 is SGHTA, CDR2 FQGNSA. The length of the CDR3 is 15 residues. CDR3 DNA: TGTGCCAGCAGCTGGAGGGAGCGCGAGGGCACTGAAGCTTTCTTT. The encoded protein is CASSWREREGTEAFF.

V and J are TRBV6-1 and TRBJ1-5; D is perhaps TRBD1 (6 bases). Per germline, CDR1 MNHNS and CDR2 SASEGT. The CDR3 covers 14 residues. Trimming stripped 8 bases from V and 6 bases from J, with 17 bases between. CDR3 bases: TGTGCCAGCTCTACAGGACAGAGTGGTCAGCCCCAGCATTTT. This codes for CASSTGQSGQPQHF.

V gene TRBV7-9 combines with J gene TRBJ1-2; 10 bases are a match to TRBD1. With V trimmed by 4 bases and J by 8 bases, 10 bases remained unmatched. CDR3 size: 15 residues. CDR1 and CDR2 from the germline V gene are SEHNR and FQNEAQ (reference sequence). CDR3 nucleotides: TGTGCCAGCAGCTCCCGAGGTGGACAGGGGGACGGCTACACCTTC. Encoded protein: CASSSRGGQGDGYTF.